This entry describes one T cell receptor (beta chain). This specimen belongs to a study of T-cell reconstitution after alpha-beta-depleted transplantation in children. The V and J ends lost 5 bases and 2 bases respectively, with 13 bases between them. This CDR3 is 14 amino acids long. A TCRbeta library incorporating unique molecular identifiers was prepared. Each CDR3 protein gets one entry after TCRdb re-called the PCR reads with MiXCR. The table has around 78,000 distinct CDR3 sequences, approximately 7.3% seen once. The V gene is TRBV12-3 or TRBV12-4, the J gene TRBJ2-7; D ambiguous. The sequence was collected from a human donor who donated a stem cell graft to a child with acute lymphoblastic leukemia. Source: PBMCs from the stem cell graft donor, taken from the stem cell graft. The CDR3 loop is CASSVSGLAYEQYF. DNA of the CDR3: TGTGCCAGCAGTGTCTCCGGGTTGGCCTACGAGCAGTACTTC.